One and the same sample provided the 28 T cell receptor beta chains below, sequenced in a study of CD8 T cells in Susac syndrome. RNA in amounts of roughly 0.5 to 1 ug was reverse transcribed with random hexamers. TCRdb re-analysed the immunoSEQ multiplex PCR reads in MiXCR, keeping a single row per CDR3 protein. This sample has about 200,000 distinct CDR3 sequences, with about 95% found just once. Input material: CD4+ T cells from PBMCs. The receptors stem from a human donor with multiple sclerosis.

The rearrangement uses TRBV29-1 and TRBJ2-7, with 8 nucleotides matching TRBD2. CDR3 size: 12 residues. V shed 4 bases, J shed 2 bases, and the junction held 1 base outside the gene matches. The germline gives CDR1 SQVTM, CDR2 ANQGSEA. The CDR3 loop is CSVGSGAYEQYF. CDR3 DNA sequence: TGCAGCGTTGGTAGCGGGGCCTACGAGCAGTACTTC.

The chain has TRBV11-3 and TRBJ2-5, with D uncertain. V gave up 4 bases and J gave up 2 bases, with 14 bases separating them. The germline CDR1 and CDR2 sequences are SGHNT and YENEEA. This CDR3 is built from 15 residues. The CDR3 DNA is TGTGCCAGCAGCTCCCGGGCCTCGCCACAAGAGACCCAGTACTTC. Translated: CASSSRASPQETQYF. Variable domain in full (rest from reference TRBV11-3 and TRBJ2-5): EAGVVQSPRYKIIEKKQPVAFWCNPISGHNTLYWYLQNLGQGPELLIRYENEEAVDDSQLPKDRFSAERLKGVDSTLKIQPAELGDSAVYLCASSSRASPQETQYFGPGTRLLVL.

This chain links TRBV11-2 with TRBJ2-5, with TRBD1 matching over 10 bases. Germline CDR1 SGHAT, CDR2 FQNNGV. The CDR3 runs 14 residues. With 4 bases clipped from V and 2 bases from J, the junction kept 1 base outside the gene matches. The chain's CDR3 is CASSSGQGQETQYF. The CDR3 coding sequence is TGTGCCAGCAGCTCGGGACAGGGGCAAGAGACCCAGTACTTC.

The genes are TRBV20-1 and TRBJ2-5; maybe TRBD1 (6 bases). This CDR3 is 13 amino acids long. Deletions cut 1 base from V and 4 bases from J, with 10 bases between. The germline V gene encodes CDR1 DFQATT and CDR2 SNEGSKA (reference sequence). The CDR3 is CSARVGARETQYF. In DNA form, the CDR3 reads TGCAGTGCTAGAGTGGGGGCCCGAGAGACCCAGTACTTC.

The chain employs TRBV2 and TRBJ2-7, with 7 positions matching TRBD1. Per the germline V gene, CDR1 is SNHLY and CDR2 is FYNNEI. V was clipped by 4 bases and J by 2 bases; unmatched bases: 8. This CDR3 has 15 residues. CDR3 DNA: TGTGCCAGCAGTGGGGTTTGGACAGGACCCTACGAGCAGTACTTC. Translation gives CASSGVWTGPYEQYF.

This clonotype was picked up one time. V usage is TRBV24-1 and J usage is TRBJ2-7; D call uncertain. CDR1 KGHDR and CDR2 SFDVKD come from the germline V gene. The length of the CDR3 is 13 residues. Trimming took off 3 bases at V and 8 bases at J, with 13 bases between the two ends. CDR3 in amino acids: CATSDPQRTQQYF. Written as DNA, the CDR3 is TGTGCCACCAGTGATCCCCAGAGGACGCAGCAGTACTTC.

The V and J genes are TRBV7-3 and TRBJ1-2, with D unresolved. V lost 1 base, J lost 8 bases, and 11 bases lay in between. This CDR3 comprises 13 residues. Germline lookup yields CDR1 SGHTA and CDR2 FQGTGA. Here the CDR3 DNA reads TGTGCCAGCAGCTTAAGAGATGGGCGAGGCTACACCTTC. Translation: CASSLRDGRGYTF.

CDR3: CSARITTEAFF. In nucleotides, the CDR3 is TGCAGTGCTAGGATTACCACTGAAGCTTTCTTT. The gene calls are TRBV20-1 and TRBJ1-1; D is ambiguous. CDR1 is DFQATT, CDR2 SNEGSKA, per germline (reference sequence). This CDR3 comprises 11 residues. V gave up 3 bases and J gave up 4 bases, with 6 bases separating them.

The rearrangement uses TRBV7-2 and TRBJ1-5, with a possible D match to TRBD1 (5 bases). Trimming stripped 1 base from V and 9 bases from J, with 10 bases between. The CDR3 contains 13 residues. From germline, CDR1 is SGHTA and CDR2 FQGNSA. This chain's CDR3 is CASSLDRPGPQHF. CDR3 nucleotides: TGTGCCAGCAGCTTAGACAGGCCAGGGCCCCAGCATTTT.

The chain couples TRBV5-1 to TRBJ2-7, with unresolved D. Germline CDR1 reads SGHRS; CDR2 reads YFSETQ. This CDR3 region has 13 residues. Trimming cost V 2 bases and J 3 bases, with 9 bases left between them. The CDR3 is CASSFASLYEQYF. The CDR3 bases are TGCGCCAGCAGCTTTGCCAGCCTCTACGAGCAGTACTTC.

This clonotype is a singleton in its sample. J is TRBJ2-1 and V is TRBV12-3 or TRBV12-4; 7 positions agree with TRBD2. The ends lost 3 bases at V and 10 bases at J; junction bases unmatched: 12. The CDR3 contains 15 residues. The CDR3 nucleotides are TGTGCCAGCAGTTTGACTAGCTATGTGGGTGGGGAGCAGTTCTTC. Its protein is CASSLTSYVGGEQFF.

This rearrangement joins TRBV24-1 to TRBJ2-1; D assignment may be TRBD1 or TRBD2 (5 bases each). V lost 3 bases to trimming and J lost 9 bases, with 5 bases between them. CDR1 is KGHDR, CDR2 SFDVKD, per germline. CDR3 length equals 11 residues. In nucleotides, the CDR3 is TGTGCCACCAGTGATGGGACTGAGCAGTTCTTC. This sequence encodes CATSDGTEQFF.

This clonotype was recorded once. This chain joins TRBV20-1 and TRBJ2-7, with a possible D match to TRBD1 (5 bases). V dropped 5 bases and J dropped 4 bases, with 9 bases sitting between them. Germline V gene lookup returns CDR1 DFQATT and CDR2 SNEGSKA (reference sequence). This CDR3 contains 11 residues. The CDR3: CSAPQGYEQYF. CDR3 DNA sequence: TGCAGTGCTCCTCAGGGATACGAGCAGTACTTC.

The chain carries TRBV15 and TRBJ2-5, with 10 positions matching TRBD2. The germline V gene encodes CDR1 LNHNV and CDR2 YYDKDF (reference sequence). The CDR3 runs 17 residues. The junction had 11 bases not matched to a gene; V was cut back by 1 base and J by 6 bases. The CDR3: CATSRALPSGSKKTQYF. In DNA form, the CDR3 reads TGTGCCACCAGCAGAGCCCTCCCTAGCGGGAGCAAGAAGACCCAGTACTTC.

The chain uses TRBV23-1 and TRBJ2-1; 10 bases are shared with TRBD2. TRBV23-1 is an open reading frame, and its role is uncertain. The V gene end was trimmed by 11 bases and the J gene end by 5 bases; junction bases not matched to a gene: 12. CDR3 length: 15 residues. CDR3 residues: CARQQREGPHNEQFF. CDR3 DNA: TGCGCCCGCCAGCAGCGGGAGGGCCCTCACAATGAGCAGTTCTTC.

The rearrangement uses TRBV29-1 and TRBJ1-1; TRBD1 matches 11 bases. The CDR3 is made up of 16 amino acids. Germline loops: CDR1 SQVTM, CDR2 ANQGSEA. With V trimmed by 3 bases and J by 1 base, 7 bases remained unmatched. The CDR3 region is CSVDTGTGGRNTEAFF. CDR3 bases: TGCAGCGTTGATACCGGGACAGGGGGAAGGAACACTGAAGCTTTCTTT.

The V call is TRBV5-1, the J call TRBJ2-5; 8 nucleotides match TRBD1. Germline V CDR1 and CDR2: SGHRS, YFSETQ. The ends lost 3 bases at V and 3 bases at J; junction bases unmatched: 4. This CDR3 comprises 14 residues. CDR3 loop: CASSWQDREETQYF. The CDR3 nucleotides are TGCGCCAGCAGCTGGCAGGACAGGGAAGAGACCCAGTACTTC. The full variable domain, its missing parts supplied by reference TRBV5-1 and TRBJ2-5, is KAGVTQTPRYLIKTRGQQVTLSCSPISGHRSVSWYQQTPGQGLQFLFEYFSETQRNKGNFPGRFSGRQFSNSRSEMNVSTLELGDSALYLCASSWQDREETQYFGPGTRLLVL.

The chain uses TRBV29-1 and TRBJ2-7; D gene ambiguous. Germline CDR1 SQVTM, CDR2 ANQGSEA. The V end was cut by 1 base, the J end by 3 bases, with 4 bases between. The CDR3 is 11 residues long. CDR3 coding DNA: TGCAGCGTTGAAGGGAACTACGAGCAGTACTTC. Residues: CSVEGNYEQYF.

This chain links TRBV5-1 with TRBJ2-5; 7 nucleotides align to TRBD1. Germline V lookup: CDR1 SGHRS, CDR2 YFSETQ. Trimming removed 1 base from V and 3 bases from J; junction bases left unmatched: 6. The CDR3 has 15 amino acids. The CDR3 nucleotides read TGCGCCAGCAGCTTGCTTGGGACAGCCGAAGAGACCCAGTACTTC. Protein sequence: CASSLLGTAEETQYF.

The CDR3 nucleotides read TGTGCCAGCAGTATCTGGACCCGGGGCGAGCAGTACTTC. Protein: CASSIWTRGEQYF. This chain uses TRBV12-3 or TRBV12-4 with TRBJ2-7, with D maybe TRBD2 (5 bases). The CDR3 contains 13 residues. Trimming cost V 5 bases and J 6 bases, with 14 bases left between them.

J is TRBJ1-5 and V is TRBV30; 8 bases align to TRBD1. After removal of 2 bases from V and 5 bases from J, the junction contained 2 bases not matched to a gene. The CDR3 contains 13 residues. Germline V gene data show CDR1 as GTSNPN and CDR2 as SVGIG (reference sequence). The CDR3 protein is CAWSSGGDQPQHF. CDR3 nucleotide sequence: TGTGCCTGGAGTTCAGGGGGCGATCAGCCCCAGCATTTT.

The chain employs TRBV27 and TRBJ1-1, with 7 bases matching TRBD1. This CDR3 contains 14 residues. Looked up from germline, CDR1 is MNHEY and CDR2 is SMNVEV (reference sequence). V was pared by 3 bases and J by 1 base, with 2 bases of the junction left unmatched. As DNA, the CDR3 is TGTGCCAGCAGTTTTCAGGGGGGGAACACTGAAGCTTTCTTT. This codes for CASSFQGGNTEAFF.

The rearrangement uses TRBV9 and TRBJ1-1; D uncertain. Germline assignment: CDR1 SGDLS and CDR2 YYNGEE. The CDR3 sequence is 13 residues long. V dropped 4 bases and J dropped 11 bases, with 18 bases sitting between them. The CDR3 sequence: CASSPYRLGAAFF. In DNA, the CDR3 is TGTGCCAGCAGCCCATACCGCCTCGGAGCGGCTTTCTTT.

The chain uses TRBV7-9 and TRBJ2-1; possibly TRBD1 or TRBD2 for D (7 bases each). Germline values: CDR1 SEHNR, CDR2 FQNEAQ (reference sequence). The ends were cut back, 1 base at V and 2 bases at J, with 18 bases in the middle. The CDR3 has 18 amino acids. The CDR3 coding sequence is TGTGCCAGCAGCTTAGTCCCTGGGGGAGGGGGCACCTACAATGAGCAGTTCTTC. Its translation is CASSLVPGGGGTYNEQFF. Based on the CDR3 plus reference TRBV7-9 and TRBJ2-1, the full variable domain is DTGVSQNPRHKITKRGQNVTFRCDPISEHNRLYWYRQTLGQGPEFLTYFQNEAQLEKSRLLSDRFSAERPKGSFSTLEIQRTEQGDSAMYLCASSLVPGGGGTYNEQFFGPGTRLTVL.

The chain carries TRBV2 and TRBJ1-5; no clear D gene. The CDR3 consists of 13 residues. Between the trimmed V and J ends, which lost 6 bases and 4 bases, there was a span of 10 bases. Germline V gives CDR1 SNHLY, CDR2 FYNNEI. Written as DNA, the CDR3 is TGTGCCAGCAGGGGAGGGAGGAATCAGCCCCAGCATTTT. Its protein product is CASRGGRNQPQHF.

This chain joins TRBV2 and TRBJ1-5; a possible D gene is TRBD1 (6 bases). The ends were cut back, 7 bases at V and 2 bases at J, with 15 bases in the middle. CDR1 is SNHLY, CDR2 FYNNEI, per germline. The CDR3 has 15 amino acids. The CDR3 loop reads CASTEGGYGNQPQHF. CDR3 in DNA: TGTGCCAGCACCGAGGGGGGATATGGCAATCAGCCCCAGCATTTT.

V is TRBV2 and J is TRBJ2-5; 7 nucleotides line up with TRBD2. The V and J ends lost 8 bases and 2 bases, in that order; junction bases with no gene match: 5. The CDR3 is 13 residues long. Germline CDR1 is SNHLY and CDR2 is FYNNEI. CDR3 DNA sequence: TGTGCCAGCGAGCGGGACCGACAAGAGACCCAGTACTTC. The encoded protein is CASERDRQETQYF.

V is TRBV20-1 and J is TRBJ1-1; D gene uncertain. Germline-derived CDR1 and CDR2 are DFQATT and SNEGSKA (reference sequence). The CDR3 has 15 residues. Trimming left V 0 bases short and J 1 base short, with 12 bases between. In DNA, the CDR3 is TGCAGTGCTAGAGATCGGGTAAAAGGGAACACTGAAGCTTTCTTT. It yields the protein CSARDRVKGNTEAFF.